The present T cell receptor beta chain was sequenced within a study of blood T cell repertoires in COVID-19. This clone has only one observation. With V trimmed by 6 bases and J by 4 bases, 8 bases remained unmatched. There are 15 residues in the CDR3. CDR1 and CDR2 from the germline V gene are MDHEN and SYDVKM. Only in-frame clones appear in the TCRdb table, and some are missing; sequencing was by immunoSEQ multiplex PCR. This sample has 190,000 or so clones, with 85% to 90% found just once. The source is a man aged 40-55 years with active or convalescent COVID-19. The V gene is TRBV28, the J gene TRBJ1-3; the match to TRBD1 covers 8 bases. Source material: peripheral blood. CDR3: CASSLRQGKGNTIYF. The DNA for the CDR3 is TGTGCCAGCAGCTTAAGACAGGGGAAAGGAAACACCATATATTTT.